These 4 T cell receptor beta chains originate from one sample sequenced in a study of shared clonotypes between healthy human individuals. The table came from immunoSEQ multiplex PCR; TCRdb's copy has only in-frame clones and leaves some out. This sample carries over 850,000 clones, 75% to 85% of them seen once, and the ten largest clones take about 0.52%. Specimen: memory CD4+ T cells from PBMCs. As for subset: CD45RA-negative fraction. The source of these receptors is a man between 18 and 35 years old in good health. Some clones in this sample may be carry-over from other donors' samples.

The CDR3 bases are TGTGCCAGCGGCGGACTAGCGGGAGGGATTCAAGAGACCCAGTACTTC. Its translation: CASGGLAGGIQETQYF. The chain carries TRBV28 and TRBJ2-5; 15 bases match TRBD2. Germline V gives CDR1 MDHEN, CDR2 SYDVKM. V shed 8 bases and J 2 bases; nucleotides not matched to a gene: 6. The CDR3 covers 16 residues.

The genes are TRBV28 and TRBJ2-7; D remains ambiguous. Trimming pared 8 bases from V and 2 bases from J, leaving 10 bases between. The CDR3 totals 12 residues. The germline gives CDR1 MDHEN, CDR2 SYDVKM. CDR3 bases: TGTGCCAGCCGGACGGCCACCTACGAGCAGTACTTC. This translates into CASRTATYEQYF.

As DNA, the CDR3 is TGTGCCAGCAGTTCCCAGACAGCTAACTATGGCTACACCTTC. This codes for CASSSQTANYGYTF. The chain combines TRBV6-6 with TRBJ1-2; possibly TRBD1 for D (5 bases). CDR1 MNHNY and CDR2 SVGAGI come from the germline V gene (reference sequence). Trimming took 4 bases from V and 0 from J, leaving 9 bases between them. This CDR3 region has 14 residues.

This clone was found once. This chain joins TRBV29-1 and TRBJ2-1; D may be TRBD2 (5 bases). Per germline, CDR1 SQVTM and CDR2 ANQGSEA. The CDR3 totals 15 residues. V lost 7 bases and J lost 1, with 17 bases in between. The CDR3, as DNA: TGCAGCGCCGGGAACCCGGAGATATCCTACAATGAGCAGTTCTTC. Translation: CSAGNPEISYNEQFF.